Listed below are T cell receptor beta chains from one sample, sequenced in a study of CD8 T cells in Susac syndrome. TCRdb called the immunoSEQ multiplex PCR reads again in MiXCR, with one record for every CDR3 protein. The table lists roughly 150,000 distinct CDR3 sequences, about 94% of them singletons. The sequencing input was CD8+ T cells from PBMCs. The receptors originated from a human donor with multiple sclerosis. Each CDR3 is given with its conserved first and last residue. Fields, in order: D gene, J gene, clone size, V gene, CDR3 length, CDR3 protein, CDR3 DNA. The D gene is left open where the match is weak. Size values are once, few and many counts, or a class for expanded clones, and some rows have none.

d_call: TRBD2
j_call: TRBJ2-7
clone_size: .
v_call: TRBV13
cdr3_length: 13
cdr3_aa: CASSLRGVNEQYF
cdr3_nt: TGTGCCAGCAGCTTGCGGGGGGTAAACGAGCAGTACTTC

d_call: TRBD1
j_call: TRBJ1-5
clone_size: .
v_call: TRBV4-3
cdr3_length: 17
cdr3_aa: CASSFTTDLAGTDTQHF
cdr3_nt: TGCGCCAGCAGCTTCACAACTGACCTAGCGGGGACAGATACGCAGCATTTT

d_call: TRBD2
j_call: TRBJ2-7
clone_size: .
v_call: TRBV5-6
cdr3_length: 15
cdr3_aa: CASSAFGGGSYEQYF
cdr3_nt: TGTGCCAGCAGCGCTTTTGGCGGGGGGTCCTACGAGCAGTACTTC

d_call: .
j_call: TRBJ1-1
clone_size: .
v_call: TRBV7-9
cdr3_length: 15
cdr3_aa: CASSPSSALATEAFF
cdr3_nt: TGTGCCAGCAGCCCTTCTTCAGCGTTGGCCACTGAAGCTTTCTTT

d_call: .
j_call: TRBJ2-5
clone_size: once
v_call: TRBV29-1
cdr3_length: 15
cdr3_aa: CSLLSRDRSQETQYF
cdr3_nt: TGCAGCCTCCTGAGTAGAGACAGGTCACAAGAGACCCAGTACTTC

d_call: TRBD2
j_call: TRBJ2-7
clone_size: .
v_call: TRBV6-6
cdr3_length: 16
cdr3_aa: CASSYSLRGGPDEQYF
cdr3_nt: TGTGCCAGCAGTTACTCCCTCCGGGGGGGGCCGGACGAGCAGTACTTC

d_call: .
j_call: TRBJ2-7
clone_size: .
v_call: TRBV4-3
cdr3_length: 13
cdr3_aa: CASSPGIGYEQYF
cdr3_nt: TGCGCCAGCAGCCCGGGGATCGGGTACGAGCAGTACTTC

d_call: TRBD1
j_call: TRBJ2-6
clone_size: .
v_call: TRBV9
cdr3_length: 19
cdr3_aa: CASSPMPGQGMAGANVLTF
cdr3_nt: TGTGCCAGCAGCCCTATGCCGGGACAGGGCATGGCTGGGGCCAACGTCCTGACTTTC

d_call: .
j_call: TRBJ2-7
clone_size: .
v_call: TRBV12-3/TRBV12-4
cdr3_length: 13
cdr3_aa: CASSFKGTHEQYF
cdr3_nt: TGTGCCAGCAGTTTTAAAGGTACGCACGAGCAGTACTTC

d_call: .
j_call: TRBJ1-1
clone_size: .
v_call: TRBV15
cdr3_length: 12
cdr3_aa: CATSRPGFEAFF
cdr3_nt: TGTGCCACCAGCAGACCGGGGTTTGAAGCTTTCTTT

d_call: .
j_call: TRBJ1-4
clone_size: .
v_call: TRBV20-1
cdr3_length: 16
cdr3_aa: CSARSEGRATNEKLFF
cdr3_nt: TGCAGTGCTAGGTCTGAAGGGCGAGCAACTAATGAAAAACTGTTTTTT

d_call: .
j_call: TRBJ2-7
clone_size: .
v_call: TRBV29-1
cdr3_length: 12
cdr3_aa: CSVETLRGEQYF
cdr3_nt: TGCAGCGTTGAAACCCTTAGGGGCGAGCAGTACTTC